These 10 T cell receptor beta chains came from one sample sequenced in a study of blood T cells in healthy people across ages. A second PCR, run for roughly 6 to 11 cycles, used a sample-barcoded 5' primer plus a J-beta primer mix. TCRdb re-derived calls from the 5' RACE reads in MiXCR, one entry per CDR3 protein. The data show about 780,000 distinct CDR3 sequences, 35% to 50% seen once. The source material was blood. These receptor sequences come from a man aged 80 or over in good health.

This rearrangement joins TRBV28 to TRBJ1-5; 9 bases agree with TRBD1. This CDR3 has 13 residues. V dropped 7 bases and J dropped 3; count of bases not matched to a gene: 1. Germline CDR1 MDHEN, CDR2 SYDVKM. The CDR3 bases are TGTGCCAGCAAACAGGGGGCCAATCAGCCCCAGCATTTT. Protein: CASKQGANQPQHF. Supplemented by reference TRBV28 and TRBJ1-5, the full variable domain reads DVKVTQSSRYLVKRTGEKVFLECVQDMDHENMFWYRQDPGLGLRLIYFSYDVKMKEKGDIPEGYSVSREKKERFSLILESASTNQTSMYLCASKQGANQPQHFGDGTRLSIL.

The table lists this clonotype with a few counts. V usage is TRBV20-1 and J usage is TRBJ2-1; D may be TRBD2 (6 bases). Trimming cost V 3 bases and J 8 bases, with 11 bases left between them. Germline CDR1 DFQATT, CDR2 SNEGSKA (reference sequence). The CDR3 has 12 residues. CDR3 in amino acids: CSASGSEDEQFF. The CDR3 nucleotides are TGCAGTGCTAGCGGGAGTGAAGATGAGCAGTTCTTC.

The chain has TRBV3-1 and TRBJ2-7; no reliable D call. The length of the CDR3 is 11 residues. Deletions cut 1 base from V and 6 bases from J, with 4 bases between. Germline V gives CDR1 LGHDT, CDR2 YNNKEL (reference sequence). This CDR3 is CASSQVGEQYF. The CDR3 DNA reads TGTGCCAGCAGCCAAGTCGGCGAGCAGTACTTC.

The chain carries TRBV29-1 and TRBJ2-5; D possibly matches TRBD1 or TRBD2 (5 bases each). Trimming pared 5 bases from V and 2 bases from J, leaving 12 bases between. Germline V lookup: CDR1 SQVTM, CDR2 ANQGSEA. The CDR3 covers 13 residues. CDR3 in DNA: TGCAGCGTTCTTCCGGGGCCTCAAGAGACCCAGTACTTC. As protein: CSVLPGPQETQYF.

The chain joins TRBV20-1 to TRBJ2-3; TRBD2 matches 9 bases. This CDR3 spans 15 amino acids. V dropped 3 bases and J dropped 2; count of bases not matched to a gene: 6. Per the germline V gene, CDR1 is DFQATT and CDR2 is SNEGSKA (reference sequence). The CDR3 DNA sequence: TGCAGTGCTAGTTTACTAGCGGGTAACACAGATACGCAGTATTTT. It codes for CSASLLAGNTDTQYF.

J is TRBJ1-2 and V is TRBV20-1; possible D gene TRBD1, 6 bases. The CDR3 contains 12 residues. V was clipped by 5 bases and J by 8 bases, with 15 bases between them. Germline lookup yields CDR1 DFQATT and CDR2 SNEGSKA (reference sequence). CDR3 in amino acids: CSASTGLQGYTF. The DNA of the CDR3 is TGCAGTGCTTCCACAGGGTTACAAGGCTACACCTTC.

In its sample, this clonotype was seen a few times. The CDR3 DNA reads TGCAGTGCTAGAGATGGTGGGGCGATCGAGGAGACCCAGTACTTC. Protein product: CSARDGGAIEETQYF. The chain has TRBV20-1 and TRBJ2-5, with a tentative D call TRBD1 (5 bases). Germline V gene data show CDR1 as DFQATT and CDR2 as SNEGSKA (reference sequence). V lost 0 bases and J lost 5, with 16 bases in between. There are 15 residues in the CDR3.

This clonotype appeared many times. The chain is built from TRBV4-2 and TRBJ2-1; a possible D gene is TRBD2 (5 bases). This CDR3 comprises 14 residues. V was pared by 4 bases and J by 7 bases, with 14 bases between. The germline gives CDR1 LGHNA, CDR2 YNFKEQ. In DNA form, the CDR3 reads TGTGCCAGCAGCCGAGGGCCAGAAGTGAATGAGCAGTTCTTC. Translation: CASSRGPEVNEQFF.

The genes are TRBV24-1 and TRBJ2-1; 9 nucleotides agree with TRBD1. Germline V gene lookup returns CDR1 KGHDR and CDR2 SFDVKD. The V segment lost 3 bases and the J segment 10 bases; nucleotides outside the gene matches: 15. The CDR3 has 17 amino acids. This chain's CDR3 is CATSDAVGTGTSYEQFF. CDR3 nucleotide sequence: TGTGCCACCAGTGATGCAGTCGGGACAGGGACCTCCTACGAGCAGTTCTTC.

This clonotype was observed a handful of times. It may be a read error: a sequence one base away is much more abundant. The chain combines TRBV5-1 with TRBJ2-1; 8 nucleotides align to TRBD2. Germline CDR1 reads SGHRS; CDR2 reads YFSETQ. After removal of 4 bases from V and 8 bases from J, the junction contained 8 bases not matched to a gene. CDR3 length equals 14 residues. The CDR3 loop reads CASSVSGGQDEQFF. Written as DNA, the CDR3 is TGCGCCAGCAGCGTGTCGGGAGGGCAGGATGAGCAGTTCTTC.